This entry lists 23 T cell receptor beta chains sequenced from one sample in a study of blood T cell repertoires in COVID-19. TCRdb's copy holds only in-frame clones and misses some; the assay was immunoSEQ multiplex PCR. In the table there are 50,000 or so clones, more than 75% of which are singletons. Sequencing was done on a sample of peripheral blood. The receptors here all came from a man aged 45-60 years with active COVID-19.

The chain links TRBV12-3 or TRBV12-4 to TRBJ1-2, with D unresolved. The germline V and J ends were trimmed by 5 bases and 8 bases, with 12 bases remaining between them. CDR3 length equals 12 residues. Written as DNA, the CDR3 is TGTGCCAGCAGTAGAAGCCCAGGAGGCTACACCTTC. Its translation is CASSRSPGGYTF.

This clone was detected only once. The chain employs TRBV5-1 and TRBJ2-6, with D perhaps TRBD2 (5 bases). The CDR3 sequence is 15 residues long. Germline CDR1 SGHRS, CDR2 YFSETQ. Trimming stripped 2 bases from V and 4 bases from J, with 10 bases between. CDR3 nucleotides: TGCGCCAGCAGCTTCGAGGGAACCGGGGCCAACGTCCTGACTTTC. It yields the protein CASSFEGTGANVLTF. Complete variable domain (other parts from reference TRBV5-1 and TRBJ2-6): KAGVTQTPRYLIKTRGQQVTLSCSPISGHRSVSWYQQTPGQGLQFLFEYFSETQRNKGNFPGRFSGRQFSNSRSEMNVSTLELGDSALYLCASSFEGTGANVLTFGAGSRLTVL.

This clone occurred once. V is TRBV19 and J is TRBJ2-2, with D possibly TRBD2 on 6 matching bases. Germline CDR1 is LNHDA and CDR2 is SQIVND (reference sequence). This CDR3 has 15 residues. V dropped 7 bases and J dropped 0 bases, with 12 bases sitting between them. CDR3 loop: CASTPGTANTGELFF. CDR3 sequence (DNA): TGTGCCAGTACCCCCGGGACTGCGAACACCGGGGAGCTGTTTTTT.

V is TRBV5-6 and J is TRBJ2-7; 9 bases line up with TRBD2. The CDR3 is 15 residues long. Germline V gives CDR1 SGHDT, CDR2 YYEEEE. With V trimmed by 4 bases and J by 6 bases, 11 bases remained unmatched. The DNA of the CDR3 is TGTGCCAGCAGCCCCTTCGCGGCGGGGGGGCGCGAGCAGTACTTC. Protein: CASSPFAAGGREQYF.

The chain joins TRBV11-2 to TRBJ2-3, with D possibly being TRBD2 (5 bases). Germline V gives CDR1 SGHAT, CDR2 FQNNGV. Trimming cost V 10 bases and J 1 base, with 21 bases left between them. CDR3 length: 16 residues. CDR3 in DNA: TGTGCCACCCAGCGTGGACTGGCGGGTGGCACAGATACGCAGTATTTT. Its translation is CATQRGLAGGTDTQYF.

The chain is built from TRBV5-1 and TRBJ2-2, with D unresolved. Trimming removed 0 bases from V and 6 bases from J, with 15 bases in between. CDR1 SGHRS and CDR2 YFSETQ come from the germline V gene. The CDR3 length is 16 residues. CDR3 sequence: CASSLEGKSRAGELFF. The CDR3 nucleotides read TGCGCCAGCAGCTTGGAAGGCAAGTCCCGGGCCGGGGAGCTGTTTTTT.

This rearrangement joins TRBV3-1 (or the pseudogene TRBV3-2) to TRBJ2-2; 12 bases line up with TRBD2. The germline V gene encodes CDR1 LGHDT and CDR2 YNNKEL (reference sequence). The CDR3 runs to 15 residues. The J segment lost 6 bases and the V segment lost 4 bases, leaving 3 bases of the junction unmatched. DNA for the CDR3: TGTGCCAGCAGCCCGCGACTAGCGGGGGCCGGGGAGCTGTTTTTT. Translated, it gives CASSPRLAGAGELFF.

The chain employs TRBV15 and TRBJ2-2, with D tentatively TRBD2 (6 bases). Germline-derived CDR1 and CDR2 are LNHNV and YYDKDF (reference sequence). The germline V and J ends were trimmed by 3 bases and 5 bases, with 7 bases remaining between them. This CDR3 has 13 amino acids. CDR3 DNA sequence: TGTGCCACCAGCAGGCGGGGAACCGGGGAGCTGTTTTTT. It codes for CATSRRGTGELFF.

The chain links TRBV4-1 to TRBJ1-3; D not resolved. This CDR3 region has 14 residues. Germline V gene sequence: CDR1 MGHRA, CDR2 YSYEKL. The ends were cut back, 4 bases at V and 3 bases at J, with 10 bases in the middle. The CDR3 loop reads CASSPPFGGNTIYF. As DNA, the CDR3 is TGCGCCAGCAGCCCTCCCTTCGGTGGAAACACCATATATTTT.

This rearrangement joins TRBV3-1 (or the pseudogene TRBV3-2) to TRBJ2-3; 13 positions match TRBD2. Germline values: CDR1 LGHDT, CDR2 YNNKEL (reference sequence). The CDR3 covers 15 residues. With V trimmed by 4 bases and J by 6 bases, 4 bases remained unmatched. CDR3 sequence (DNA): TGTGCCAGCAGCCCACTAGCGGGGGGGGCGGATACGCAGTATTTT. Translating gives CASSPLAGGADTQYF.

The J gene is TRBJ1-1, the V gene TRBV3-1 (or the pseudogene TRBV3-2); the match to TRBD1 covers 8 bases. The CDR3 is made up of 13 amino acids. Germline lookup yields CDR1 LGHDT and CDR2 YNNKEL (reference sequence). After removal of 4 bases from V and 10 bases from J, the junction contained 8 bases not matched to a gene. In DNA, the CDR3 is TGTGCCAGCAGCCTCCAACAGGGGGTGAGAGCTTTCTTT. This translates into CASSLQQGVRAFF.

The CDR3 region has the DNA TGTGCCAGCAGCCTGGACCCGGGAGGGTACCAAGAGACCCAGTACTTC. This translates into CASSLDPGGYQETQYF. This chain joins TRBV5-5 and TRBJ2-5; 8 nucleotides align to TRBD2. The V gene end was trimmed by 4 bases and the J gene end by 0 bases; junction bases not matched to a gene: 8. The CDR3 runs to 16 residues. Germline loops: CDR1 SGHKS, CDR2 YYEKEE (reference sequence).

The V and J genes are TRBV10-3 and TRBJ1-2; 9 positions agree with TRBD1. The V and J ends lost 6 bases and 6 bases, in that order; junction bases with no gene match: 8. The CDR3 totals 14 residues. Germline assignment: CDR1 ENHRY and CDR2 SYGVKD. The DNA for the CDR3 is TGTGCCATCAGGACTCCGGGACAGGGAGATGGCTACACCTTC. It encodes CAIRTPGQGDGYTF.

This clone was seen only a few times. The rearrangement uses TRBV2 and TRBJ1-5; D not certain. Germline values: CDR1 SNHLY, CDR2 FYNNEI. The CDR3 contains 12 residues. The ends were cut back, 7 bases at V and 3 bases at J, with 7 bases in the middle. The CDR3 bases are TGTGCCAGCAATGGGCCCAATCAGCCCCAGCATTTT. Translation: CASNGPNQPQHF.

The chain employs TRBV7-9 and TRBJ2-7; D uncertain. Germline V gives CDR1 SEHNR, CDR2 FQNEAQ (reference sequence). This CDR3 region has 11 residues. V was shortened by 1 base and J by 11 bases, with 9 bases between the two germline ends. The CDR3 spells CASSLGPDKYF. The CDR3 DNA sequence: TGTGCCAGCAGCTTAGGGCCCGATAAGTACTTC. The variable domain in full, with the rest retrieved from reference TRBV7-9 and TRBJ2-7, is DTGVSQNPRHKITKRGQNVTFRCDPISEHNRLYWYRQTLGQGPEFLTYFQNEAQLEKSRLLSDRFSAERPKGSFSTLEIQRTEQGDSAMYLCASSLGPDKYFGPGTRLTVT.

V is TRBV19 and J is TRBJ2-2; no firm D call. This CDR3 has 14 residues. V dropped 3 bases and J dropped 0 bases, with 5 bases sitting between them. Germline values: CDR1 LNHDA, CDR2 SQIVND (reference sequence). The CDR3: CASSMLTNTGELFF. As DNA, the CDR3 is TGTGCCAGTAGTATGCTAACGAACACCGGGGAGCTGTTTTTT.

The V call is TRBV7-8, the J call TRBJ1-4; D is undetermined. V was clipped by 0 bases and J by 8 bases, with 13 bases between them. The CDR3 is 15 amino acids. From germline, CDR1 is SGHVS and CDR2 FQNEAQ. CDR3 bases: TGTGCCAGCAGCTTAGCGACCGGGAACGGCGAAAAACTGTTTTTT. Residues: CASSLATGNGEKLFF.

Points on this clone: One end of the junction varies from germline; a read error may be responsible. The rearrangement links TRBV7-7 to TRBJ2-5; D possibly corresponds to TRBD2 (5 bases). The CDR3 extends over 13 amino acids. Germline lookup yields CDR1 SSHAT and CDR2 FNYEAQ (reference sequence). The CDR3 bases are TGTGCTAGCAGTCTAGCCCCTAGGGAGACCCAGTACTTC. Its protein is CASSLAPRETQYF.

This clone was seen only a few times. The J gene is TRBJ2-1, the V gene TRBV29-1; 7 bases fit TRBD1. The CDR3 length is 13 residues. CDR1 and CDR2 from the germline V gene are SQVTM and ANQGSEA. The J segment lost 9 bases and the V segment lost 6 bases, leaving 11 bases of the junction unmatched. The CDR3 DNA is TGCAGCGTCGGACCCGACAGGGTGGCTGAGCAGTTCTTC. This translates into CSVGPDRVAEQFF.

The chain uses TRBV4-3 and TRBJ2-3, with D possibly TRBD2 on 6 matching bases. Trimming shortened V by 4 bases and J by 5 bases, and 7 bases separated the two germline ends. The CDR3 sequence is 12 residues long. Germline V gene lookup returns CDR1 LGHNA and CDR2 YSLEER. The CDR3 sequence: CASSRRGDTQYF. In nucleotides, the CDR3 is TGCGCCAGCAGCCGGCGGGGAGATACGCAGTATTTT.

The chain is built from TRBV20-1 and TRBJ2-5, with no clear D. CDR1 DFQATT and CDR2 SNEGSKA come from the germline V gene (reference sequence). Deletions cut 5 bases from V and 5 bases from J, with 6 bases between. There are 10 residues in the CDR3. CDR3 sequence reads: CSALRETQYF. The CDR3, as DNA: TGCAGTGCTCTCAGGGAGACCCAGTACTTC.

The V call is TRBV5-1, the J call TRBJ1-2; TRBD1 matches at 10 bases. The ends lost 2 bases at V and 4 bases at J; junction bases unmatched: 5. Germline V gene sequence: CDR1 SGHRS, CDR2 YFSETQ. The CDR3 length is 15 residues. CDR3 nucleotides: TGCGCCAGCAGCTTTGGGACAGGGGCAAGCTATGGCTACACCTTC. Translated: CASSFGTGASYGYTF. Together with reference TRBV5-1 and TRBJ1-2, the CDR3 gives the full variable domain: KAGVTQTPRYLIKTRGQQVTLSCSPISGHRSVSWYQQTPGQGLQFLFEYFSETQRNKGNFPGRFSGRQFSNSRSEMNVSTLELGDSALYLCASSFGTGASYGYTFGSGTRLTVV.

The rearrangement links TRBV9 to TRBJ1-6; tentatively, D is TRBD1 (5 bases). CDR1 and CDR2 from the germline V gene are SGDLS and YYNGEE. The V gene lost 4 bases and the J gene lost 5 bases, with 16 bases spanning the gap. There are 16 residues in the CDR3. CDR3 protein: CASSPRRGLDNSPLHF. CDR3 nucleotide sequence: TGTGCCAGCAGCCCACGGCGGGGGTTGGATAATTCACCCCTCCACTTT.